Below are 30 T cell receptor beta chains sequenced from a single sample in a study of cytomegalovirus exposure and HLA in healthy donors. The primer mix had 60 Vbeta and 13 Jbeta primers. Sequencing was performed with immunoSEQ multiplex PCR; in TCRdb, only in-frame clones are kept and a portion is missing. Its listing shows approximately 47,000 clones. Sequencing was performed on PBMCs. These receptors all stem from a male donor in good health and CMV-seronegative.

The rearrangement joins TRBV30 to TRBJ1-4, with D possibly matching TRBD1 (6 bases). The germline V and J ends were trimmed by 3 bases and 10 bases, with 21 bases remaining between them. CDR1 and CDR2 from the germline V gene are GTSNPN and SVGIG (reference sequence). CDR3 length equals 15 residues. For the CDR3, the DNA is TGTGCCTGGAGCGACCGACAGGCCGGCCCGCGAAAACTGTTTTTT. Amino acids: CAWSDRQAGPRKLFF.

J is TRBJ1-1 and V is TRBV4-2; no clear D. The germline gives CDR1 LGHNA, CDR2 YNFKEQ. There are 15 residues in the CDR3. V was cut by 0 bases and J by 5 bases, with 13 bases left in between. The CDR3 nucleotides are TGTGCCAGCAGCCAAGATATCCATCCGGGGACTGAAGCTTTCTTT. Residues: CASSQDIHPGTEAFF.

The rearrangement links TRBV7-8 to TRBJ1-2; 9 bases fit TRBD1. Germline loops: CDR1 SGHVS, CDR2 FQNEAQ. The CDR3 is 15 amino acids. Unmatched junction bases numbered 3, after V lost 0 bases and J lost 4 bases. This chain's CDR3 is CASSLAGQGSYGYTF. The DNA of the CDR3 is TGTGCCAGCAGCTTAGCGGGACAGGGAAGCTATGGCTACACCTTC. Variable domain in full (rest from reference TRBV7-8 and TRBJ1-2): GAGVSQSPRYKVAKRGQDVALRCDPISGHVSLFWYQQALGQGPEFLTYFQNEAQLDKSGLPSDRFFAERPEGSVSTLKIQRTQQEDSAVYLCASSLAGQGSYGYTFGSGTRLTVV.

The chain joins TRBV27 to TRBJ1-1; 7 bases agree with TRBD1. With 4 bases clipped from V and 3 bases from J, the junction kept 2 bases outside the gene matches. Per germline, CDR1 MNHEY and CDR2 SMNVEV (reference sequence). The CDR3 has 13 amino acids. CDR3 amino acids: CASSSQGYTEAFF. The DNA of the CDR3 is TGTGCCAGCAGTTCACAGGGGTACACTGAAGCTTTCTTT.

The chain links TRBV7-9 to TRBJ1-3, with 7 bases lining up with TRBD1. The CDR3 has 15 amino acids. J was trimmed by 4 bases and V by 5 bases; bases with no gene match: 8. Germline-derived CDR1 and CDR2 are SEHNR and FQNEAQ (reference sequence). CDR3 DNA: TGTGCCAGCAGCCAGTCAGGGACAGCCGGAAACACCATATATTTT. Translated: CASSQSGTAGNTIYF.

In the case of this clone: At the DNA level, this CDR3 is encoded by other sequences in the same sample as well. The V gene is TRBV4-2, the J gene TRBJ2-7, with TRBD1 matching 8 bases. Germline CDR1 is LGHNA and CDR2 is YNFKEQ. V trimming: 0 bases; J trimming: 3 bases; junction bases outside the gene matches: 4. The CDR3 has 15 residues. As DNA, the CDR3 is TGTGCCAGCAGCCAAGAGCAGGGGGCGAGCTACGAGCAGTACTTC. This encodes CASSQEQGASYEQYF.

The rearrangement joins TRBV10-3 to TRBJ2-3; TRBD2 agrees at 8 bases. Germline V gives CDR1 ENHRY, CDR2 SYGVKD. Losses at the gene ends were 10 bases for V and 2 bases for J; bases not matched to a gene: 5. The CDR3 totals 13 residues. The chain's CDR3 is CATRGGLTDTQYF. In nucleotides, the CDR3 is TGTGCCACTCGGGGGGGCCTCACAGATACGCAGTATTTT.

The genes are TRBV30 and TRBJ2-7; TRBD2 aligns across 10 bases. The CDR3 totals 14 residues. Germline V lookup: CDR1 GTSNPN, CDR2 SVGIG (reference sequence). V was clipped by 5 bases and J by 3 bases; unmatched bases: 7. In DNA form, the CDR3 reads TGTGCCTGGTTAGCGGGGGGACAAGACTACGAGCAGTACTTC. Its translation is CAWLAGGQDYEQYF.

The chain combines TRBV19 with TRBJ2-5; D is undetermined. CDR3 size: 13 residues. Germline V gene sequence: CDR1 LNHDA, CDR2 SQIVND (reference sequence). The V and J ends lost 5 bases and 1 base respectively, with 8 bases between them. The CDR3 DNA follows: TGTGCCAGTAGTCCCCAGGTCCAAGAGACCCAGTACTTC. This gives the protein CASSPQVQETQYF.

The rearrangement uses TRBV30 and TRBJ1-5; no clear D. Trimming cost V 2 bases and J 1 base, with 9 bases left between them. This CDR3 is built from 14 residues. Germline CDR1 reads GTSNPN; CDR2 reads SVGIG (reference sequence). As DNA, the CDR3 is TGTGCCTGGAGTCGAGGCAGAAGCAATCAGCCCCAGCATTTT. This gives the protein CAWSRGRSNQPQHF.

The chain links TRBV5-6 to TRBJ1-3; D not resolved. There are 12 residues in the CDR3. CDR1 is SGHDT, CDR2 YYEEEE, per germline. V lost 4 bases, J lost 4 bases, and 6 bases lay in between. The CDR3 protein is CASSAGGNTIYF. The CDR3 DNA follows: TGTGCCAGCAGCGCCGGGGGAAACACCATATATTTT.

The chain combines TRBV30 with TRBJ1-1; the D is unclear. V shed 0 bases and J shed 0 bases, with 11 bases lying between them. The length of the CDR3 is 15 residues. Germline V gene lookup returns CDR1 GTSNPN and CDR2 SVGIG (reference sequence). The CDR3 here is CAWSVSRFMNTEAFF. CDR3 sequence (DNA): TGTGCCTGGAGTGTATCACGGTTTATGAACACTGAAGCTTTCTTT.

The chain carries TRBV6-1 and TRBJ2-7; possible D gene TRBD1, 6 bases. V was pared by 4 bases and J by 2 bases, with 15 bases between. Germline V gene data show CDR1 as MNHNS and CDR2 as SASEGT. The CDR3 length is 15 residues. The CDR3 reads CASSGWGHLAYEQYF. CDR3 DNA sequence: TGTGCCAGCAGTGGTTGGGGACACTTAGCCTACGAGCAGTACTTC.

The gene calls are TRBV6-1 and TRBJ2-1, with D possibly being TRBD2 (7 bases). Trimming left V 5 bases short and J 9 bases short, with 11 bases between. This CDR3 contains 12 residues. Germline CDR1 MNHNS, CDR2 SASEGT. DNA for the CDR3: TGTGCCAGCAGTCCCGGGGGGCCTGAGCAGTTCTTC. It codes for CASSPGGPEQFF.

This rearrangement joins TRBV7-3 to TRBJ1-2, with TRBD1 identical over 10 bases. The CDR3 totals 13 residues. J was trimmed by 6 bases and V by 4 bases; bases with no gene match: 2. Germline CDR1 is SGHTA and CDR2 is FQGTGA. The CDR3 nucleotides read TGTGCCAGCAGCTCGGGACAGGGGAATGGCTACACCTTC. Its translation is CASSSGQGNGYTF. Supplemented by reference TRBV7-3 and TRBJ1-2, the full variable domain reads GAGVSQTPSNKVTEKGKYVELRCDPISGHTALYWYRQSLGQGPEFLIYFQGTGAADDSGLPNDRFFAVRPEGSVSTLKIQRTERGDSAVYLCASSSGQGNGYTFGSGTRLTVV.

The J gene is TRBJ1-2, the V gene TRBV5-1, with D unclear. This CDR3 has 14 amino acids. The V gene lost 0 bases and the J gene lost 8 bases, with 14 bases spanning the gap. Germline V gene data show CDR1 as SGHRS and CDR2 as YFSETQ. The CDR3 loop is CASSLAGGPGGYTF. Written as DNA, the CDR3 is TGCGCCAGCAGCTTGGCGGGCGGGCCGGGAGGCTACACCTTC.

This chain connects TRBV30 to TRBJ1-2; TRBD1 matches 10 bases. CDR1 and CDR2 (germline): GTSNPN, SVGIG (reference sequence). Unmatched junction bases numbered 2, after V lost 0 bases and J lost 7 bases. The CDR3 contains 13 residues. The CDR3 DNA reads as TGTGCCTGGAGTGTAAGGGACAGGGGTGGCTACACCTTC. Translated: CAWSVRDRGGYTF.

The chain recombines TRBV19 with TRBJ2-5; D is perhaps TRBD1 (6 bases). CDR1 is LNHDA and CDR2 is SQIVND in the germline V gene (reference sequence). The length of the CDR3 is 14 residues. The V and J ends lost 7 bases and 7 bases respectively, with 19 bases between them. The chain's CDR3 is CASTQGPDGGTQYF. The DNA of the CDR3 is TGTGCCAGTACCCAGGGGCCGGACGGCGGGACCCAGTACTTC.

V and J are TRBV5-6 and TRBJ2-7, with D possibly being TRBD1 (5 bases). CDR1 SGHDT and CDR2 YYEEEE come from the germline V gene. Trimming stripped 4 bases from V and 6 bases from J, with 11 bases between. There are 12 residues in the CDR3. In DNA, the CDR3 is TGTGCCAGCAGCCCCCCCACAGGCGAGCAGTACTTC. Residues: CASSPPTGEQYF.

The chain recombines TRBV30 with TRBJ2-3; D call uncertain. CDR1 and CDR2 (germline): GTSNPN, SVGIG (reference sequence). This CDR3 has 15 residues. The V end was cut by 0 bases, the J end by 0 bases, with 10 bases between. The CDR3 nucleotides are TGTGCCTGGAGTGTAGGAGCCCTTAGCACAGATACGCAGTATTTT. Translated: CAWSVGALSTDTQYF.

The chain couples TRBV6-5 to TRBJ1-1; D perhaps matches TRBD1 (5 bases). Looked up from germline, CDR1 is MNHEY and CDR2 is SVGAGI. The CDR3 contains 15 residues. V lost 0 bases, J lost 1 base, and 9 bases lay in between. The CDR3 loop is CASSYSIQGNTEAFF. The CDR3 coding sequence is TGTGCCAGCAGTTACTCGATCCAGGGGAACACTGAAGCTTTCTTT.

This chain links TRBV18 with TRBJ1-1; D possibly corresponds to TRBD1 (6 bases). CDR1 and CDR2 from the germline V gene are KGHSH and LQKENI. The CDR3 has 13 amino acids. The ends were cut back, 6 bases at V and 1 base at J, with 9 bases in the middle. The CDR3 nucleotides read TGTGCCAGCTCGCAACAGGGGAACACTGAAGCTTTCTTT. It yields the protein CASSQQGNTEAFF. Drawing the rest from reference TRBV18 and TRBJ1-1, the complete variable domain is NAGVMQNPRHLVRRRGQEARLRCSPMKGHSHVYWYRQLPEEGLKFMVYLQKENIIDESGMPKERFSAEFPKEGPSILRIQQVVRGDSAAYFCASSQQGNTEAFFGQGTRLTVV.

CDR3 sequence: CASSFAGTGDYEQYF. In DNA form, the CDR3 reads TGTGCCAGCAGTTTCGCCGGGACAGGGGACTACGAGCAGTACTTC. The chain links TRBV6-5 to TRBJ2-7; 10 nucleotides match TRBD1. This CDR3 region has 15 residues. V was clipped by 4 bases and J by 3 bases; unmatched bases: 6. Per the germline V gene, CDR1 is MNHEY and CDR2 is SVGAGI.

J is TRBJ2-2 and V is TRBV5-1; D call uncertain. Between the trimmed V and J ends, which lost 0 bases and 3 bases, there was a span of 12 bases. CDR1 is SGHRS and CDR2 is YFSETQ in the germline V gene. The CDR3 consists of 16 residues. DNA of the CDR3: TGCGCCAGCAGCTTGGATTCCGGGTTGGACACCGGGGAGCTGTTTTTT. Translation: CASSLDSGLDTGELFF. Full variable domain (rest looked up from reference TRBV5-1 and TRBJ2-2): KAGVTQTPRYLIKTRGQQVTLSCSPISGHRSVSWYQQTPGQGLQFLFEYFSETQRNKGNFPGRFSGRQFSNSRSEMNVSTLELGDSALYLCASSLDSGLDTGELFFGEGSRLTVL.

The chain employs TRBV25-1 and TRBJ2-3; TRBD1 matches 7 bases. The V and J ends lost 4 bases and 2 bases, in that order; junction bases with no gene match: 3. The V gene's germline CDR1 is MGHDK and CDR2 SYGVNS. CDR3 length equals 14 residues. The CDR3 bases are TGTGCCAGCAGTGTAGGGACAGCCACAGATACGCAGTATTTT. Protein sequence: CASSVGTATDTQYF.

The chain carries TRBV4-1 and TRBJ2-5, with TRBD1 matching 12 bases. Germline CDR1 reads MGHRA; CDR2 reads YSYEKL. The CDR3 has 15 amino acids. Germline trimming cut 4 bases from V and 4 bases from J; bases unmatched to any gene: 4. The CDR3 DNA follows: TGCGCCAGCAGCCGGGACAGGGGGCGCGGAGAGACCCAGTACTTC. Protein product: CASSRDRGRGETQYF.

The chain employs TRBV6-5 and TRBJ1-4, with a possible D match to TRBD1 (5 bases). This CDR3 spans 12 amino acids. The germline gives CDR1 MNHEY, CDR2 SVGAGI. Between the trimmed V and J ends, which lost 2 bases and 13 bases, there was a span of 11 bases. For the CDR3, the DNA is TGTGCCAGCAGTTACGACAGTCGGAGACTGTTTTTT. It translates to CASSYDSRRLFF.

The J gene is TRBJ1-5, the V gene TRBV5-4; D remains unclear. V lost 1 base, J lost 3 bases, and 11 bases lay in between. Germline V gene data show CDR1 as SGHNT and CDR2 as YYREEE (reference sequence). There are 15 residues in the CDR3. Here the CDR3 reads CASSLKAKLNQPQHF. Here the CDR3 DNA reads TGTGCCAGCAGCTTGAAAGCAAAACTCAATCAGCCCCAGCATTTT.

As DNA, the CDR3 is TGTGCCTGGAGCGGGGGGGGATCCGGGACAGGGGGGAGCTATGGCTACACCTTC. It encodes CAWSGGGSGTGGSYGYTF. The genes are TRBV30 and TRBJ1-2, with TRBD1 identical over 11 bases. With 3 bases clipped from V and 4 bases from J, the junction kept 16 bases outside the gene matches. CDR1 and CDR2 from the germline V gene are GTSNPN and SVGIG (reference sequence). The CDR3 has 18 residues.

V usage is TRBV7-2 and J usage is TRBJ1-5; TRBD1 might be the D (5 bases). The CDR3 runs to 13 residues. The germline V and J ends were trimmed by 5 bases and 6 bases, with 11 bases remaining between them. Per germline, CDR1 SGHTA and CDR2 FQGNSA. DNA of the CDR3: TGTGCCAGCAGCCCTTGGAGGGGTCAGCCCCAGCATTTT. The encoded protein is CASSPWRGQPQHF.